The rows below give T cell receptor beta chains drawn from one sample of a study of T cell repertoires in cytomegalovirus infection. TCRdb used MiXCR to reprocess the reads, holding one entry per CDR3 protein. The table has 700,000 to 950,000 distinct CDR3 sequences, 30% to 35% seen once; the top ten hold approximately 13%. No cognate antigen is known for these TCRs. Material: cultured CD8+ T cells from PBMCs, obtained from culture after CMV antigen stimulation. The receptors here all came from a human donor in good health (CMV status not recorded). Some clones in this sample may be carry-over from other donors' samples. The CDR3 runs from the conserved cysteine through the conserved F or W. A D gene is named only where the DNA matches it firmly. Clone size is stated in some rows and not others, as once, few, many or a class when expanded.

>TRBJ2-1|.|.|TRBV5-1|16
TGCGCCAGCAGCTTGAAGCATCCGTTAGGGTACATAGAGCAGTTCTTC
CASSLKHPLGYIEQFF
>TRBJ2-4|.|TRBD2|TRBV4-1|17
TGCGCCAGCAGCCAAGGTGCATTAGCGGGGGGCAAAAACATTCAGTACTTC
CASSQGALAGGKNIQYF
>TRBJ2-1|few|TRBD1|TRBV7-9|16
TGTGCCAGCAGCCTTAAAGGTACCAGGGGGATGAATGAGCAGTTCTTC
CASSLKGTRGMNEQFF
>TRBJ2-1|.|.|TRBV14|13
TGTGCCAGCAGCCTCCTCCGGTACAATGAGCAGTTCTTC
CASSLLRYNEQFF
>TRBJ2-5|.|TRBD1|TRBV27|14
TGTGCCAGCAGTGATAGGACAGGGAGTGAGACCCAGTACTTC
CASSDRTGSETQYF
>TRBJ2-3|.|TRBD2|TRBV6-5|15
TGTACCAGCAGTTACGGGACTAGCGGCACAGATACGCAGTATTTT
CTSSYGTSGTDTQYF
>TRBJ2-1|few|TRBD2|TRBV27|14
TGTGCCAGCAGTTTTGCGGGACTAGCGGTCGGGCAGTTCTTC
CASSFAGLAVGQFF
>TRBJ1-2|many|.|TRBV25-1|14
TGTGCCAGCAGTGGTCACGGGGATTTGGGAGGCTACACCTTC
CASSGHGDLGGYTF
>TRBJ1-1|.|.|TRBV7-6|17
TGTGCCAGCAGCGGAAGAGGCAGGACCCTAAAGTACACTGAAGCTTTCTTT
CASSGRGRTLKYTEAFF
>TRBJ2-1|.|TRBD2|TRBV20-1|16
TGCAGTGCTAGGATCCCTAGCGGGGGGGCTCAGGGTGAGCAGTTCTTC
CSARIPSGGAQGEQFF
>TRBJ2-6|.|.|TRBV9|18
TGTGCCAGCAGCGTAAGTAGGGAGCTTACCTCTGGGGCCAACGTCCTGACTTTC
CASSVSRELTSGANVLTF
>TRBJ2-1|.|TRBD2|TRBV20-1|16
TGCAGTGCCGTACCCTCTAGCGGGGGGCCTTACAATGAGCAGTTCTTC
CSAVPSSGGPYNEQFF
>TRBJ2-3|.|.|TRBV28|17
TGTGCCAGCAGTTCCTACCCTCACGGGTCTGGCACAGATACGCAGTATTTT
CASSSYPHGSGTDTQYF
>TRBJ1-4|.|.|TRBV2|14
TGTGCCAGCTTTTCAATAGGACAGCCTGAAAAACTGTTTTTT
CASFSIGQPEKLFF
>TRBJ1-3|.|.|TRBV2|16
TGTGCCAGCAGGCATTACCGGGTCAACTCTGGAAACACCATATATTTT
CASRHYRVNSGNTIYF
>TRBJ2-5|.|.|TRBV5-3|14
TGTGTCAGCAGCTCCTTATCTAGCCTCGAGACCCAGTACTTC
CVSSSLSSLETQYF
>TRBJ2-7|few|.|TRBV6-6|12
TGTGCCAGCAGTTACTCGAAGAACGAGCAGTACTTC
CASSYSKNEQYF
>TRBJ2-1|few|TRBD2|TRBV7-7|16
TGTGCTAGCAGCTTATCGGGACTAGCGGGGTGGAATGAGCAGTTCTTC
CASSLSGLAGWNEQFF
>TRBJ2-1|many|TRBD2|TRBV11-1|16
TGTGCCAGCAGCTTAGGGGCTAGCGGGGCTTACAATGAGCAGTTCTTC
CASSLGASGAYNEQFF
>TRBJ2-4|.|TRBD2|TRBV20-1|15
TGCAGTGCTTACGGGGGGAATCTAGCCAAAAACATTCAGTACTTC
CSAYGGNLAKNIQYF
>TRBJ1-1|many|.|TRBV7-8|15
TGTGCCAGCAGCTTGATGAGTAGGGGAGTAACTGAAGCTTTCTTT
CASSLMSRGVTEAFF
>TRBJ2-7|.|.|TRBV27|14
TGTGCCAGCAGCAAAGCCCGGGGGATCTACGAGCAGTACTTC
CASSKARGIYEQYF
>TRBJ1-1|few|TRBD1|TRBV5-4|17
TGTGCCAGCAGCTCGAGTAGACAGGGGCACGAGAACACTGAAGCTTTCTTT
CASSSSRQGHENTEAFF
>TRBJ1-1|few|.|TRBV5-4|13
TGTGCCAGCAGCAGAGAAGTGGGCACTGAAGCTTTCTTT
CASSREVGTEAFF
>TRBJ2-5|.|.|TRBV10-3|13
TGTGCCATCAGTGAAGGGCTACAAGAGACCCAGTACTTC
CAISEGLQETQYF
>TRBJ2-7|once|.|TRBV3-1|15
TGTGCCAGCAGCCAAGATTATAGCCAGGACTACGAGCAGTACTTC
CASSQDYSQDYEQYF
>TRBJ1-2|few|.|TRBV13|15
TGTGCCAGCAGCTTGGGCCGGGACATCCTCTATGGCTACACCTTC
CASSLGRDILYGYTF
>TRBJ2-5|few|.|TRBV7-9|14
TGTGCCAGCAGCCTCCCTCACGGGGCTGAGACCCAGTACTTC
CASSLPHGAETQYF
>TRBJ2-7|.|.|TRBV6-6|16
TGTGCCAGCAGTGGCCGCTACAGGGTTGTAAGCTACGAGCAGTACTTC
CASSGRYRVVSYEQYF
>TRBJ2-7|few|.|TRBV20-1|15
TGCAGTGCTAGAGGCCTAGAGGGGGGGTATTACGAGCAGTACTTC
CSARGLEGGYYEQYF
>TRBJ2-3|.|.|TRBV7-9|13
TGTGCCAGCAGCGATGACATTAGGGGTACGCAGTATTTT
CASSDDIRGTQYF
>TRBJ1-1|few|.|TRBV12-3/TRBV12-4|15
TGTGCCAGCAGTGCGTCTTGGGGGGGTGAAACTGAAGCTTTCTTT
CASSASWGGETEAFF
>TRBJ1-5|.|.|TRBV4-1|15
TGCGCCAGCAGCCAAGATTCAGTTAGCAATCAGCCCCAGCATTTT
CASSQDSVSNQPQHF
>TRBJ2-1|.|TRBD1|TRBV7-8|16
TGTGCCAGCAGCTTAACCGGGACAGGGGTTTACAATGAGCAGTTCTTC
CASSLTGTGVYNEQFF
>TRBJ2-5|many|TRBD2|TRBV7-8|18
TGTGCCAGCAGCTTACAAGGGACTAGCGGGGGATTACAAGAGACCCAGTACTTC
CASSLQGTSGGLQETQYF
>TRBJ1-2|few|TRBD1|TRBV14|16
TGTGCCAGCAGCCACTACCGGACAGGGGTTAACTATGGCTACACCTTC
CASSHYRTGVNYGYTF
>TRBJ2-1|.|TRBD2|TRBV11-2|17
TGTGCCAGCAGCTTAAAGCTAGCGGGGGGACGGGTGAATGAGCAGTTCTTC
CASSLKLAGGRVNEQFF
>TRBJ1-2|few|.|TRBV7-9|12
TGTGCCAGCAGCTTATGGGATGATGGCTACACCTTC
CASSLWDDGYTF
>TRBJ1-2|few|.|TRBV7-8|14
TGTGCCAGCAGCGCCGACAGGCCCGACTATGGCTACACCTTC
CASSADRPDYGYTF
>TRBJ2-1|many|.|TRBV7-2|15
TGTGCCAGCAGCTTAGCAATTAGCTCCTACAATGAGCAGTTCTTC
CASSLAISSYNEQFF
>TRBJ2-7|few|.|TRBV7-9|15
TGTGCCAGCAGCTTCGGCAGGGACCGGCTCGACGAGCAGTACTTC
CASSFGRDRLDEQYF
>TRBJ1-2|few|.|TRBV6-1|14
TGTGCCAGCAGTTTAATTGGGGGGAACTATGGCTACACCTTC
CASSLIGGNYGYTF
>TRBJ2-5|.|TRBD2|TRBV12-3/TRBV12-4|15
TGTGCCAGCAGTTCCCTAGCGGGGGGGCCACGGGCCCAGTACTTC
CASSSLAGGPRAQYF
>TRBJ2-6|few|.|TRBV6-5|17
TGTGCCAGCACCCCCGAACGGTTCGGATTTGGGGCCAACGTCCTGACTTTC
CASTPERFGFGANVLTF
>TRBJ2-1|few|.|TRBV28|12
TGTGCCAGCAGGGGCGGAGTAAATGAGCAGTTCTTC
CASRGGVNEQFF
>TRBJ2-1|.|.|TRBV27|16
TGTGCCAGCAGTCCGCCGTCGGCGCACCCCTACAATGAGCAGTTCTTC
CASSPPSAHPYNEQFF
>TRBJ2-5|.|.|TRBV5-4|16
TGTGCCAGCAGCCCTGATTCTACAGGAACCCAAGAGACCCAGTACTTC
CASSPDSTGTQETQYF
>TRBJ2-5|.|TRBD2|TRBV20-1|16
TGCAGTGCTAGAGATCAGACTAGCGGGGGCCCCCAGACCCAGTACTTC
CSARDQTSGGPQTQYF
>TRBJ2-3|few|.|TRBV27|15
TGTGCCAGCAGTTTAATAGCGGCTAGCACAGATACGCAGTATTTT
CASSLIAASTDTQYF
>TRBJ2-2|.|TRBD2|TRBV7-9|15
TGTGCCAGCAGCCGCCTGAGCGGGGGTACCGGGGAGCTGTTTTTT
CASSRLSGGTGELFF
>TRBJ1-6|.|.|TRBV27|13
TGTGCCAGCAGTTTAACAGGGCGATCACCCCTCCACTTT
CASSLTGRSPLHF
>TRBJ2-1|few|TRBD2|TRBV7-6|19
TGTGCCAGCAGCCCGTACTCTAGCGGGGGGGCGGGTTCCTACAATGAGCAGTTCTTC
CASSPYSSGGAGSYNEQFF
>TRBJ2-1|.|TRBD1|TRBV6-6|15
TGTGCCAGTACTGACAGGGACGAATGGGACCATGAGCAGTTCTTC
CASTDRDEWDHEQFF
>TRBJ2-1|once|.|TRBV9|12
TGTGCCAGCAGCGTATCCGGCAATGAGCAGTTCTTC
CASSVSGNEQFF
>TRBJ2-3|many|.|TRBV7-6|15
TGTGCCAGCAGCTGGAGCGGATCTAGCACAGATACGCAGTATTTT
CASSWSGSSTDTQYF